This TCR beta chain stems from a study of T cell repertoires in cytomegalovirus infection. TCRdb redid the calling of the reads with MiXCR, one entry per CDR3 protein. The sample yields some 920,000 distinct CDR3 sequences, under 40% seen once. Regarding this clonotype: What it recognizes is unknown.

The germline V and J ends were trimmed by 3 bases and 7 bases, with 7 bases remaining between them. The CDR3 contains 11 residues. Germline assignment: CDR1 SGDLS and CDR2 YYNGEE. This TCR came from a human donor in good health (CMV status not recorded). Some clones in this sample may be carry-over from other donors' samples. This material consisted of cultured CD8+ T cells from PBMCs, taken from culture after CMV antigen stimulation. V and J are TRBV9 and TRBJ1-2, with D tentatively TRBD1 (5 bases). The CDR3 DNA reads as TGTGCCAGCAGCGGCAGGGTTGGCTACACCTTC. Amino acids: CASSGRVGYTF.